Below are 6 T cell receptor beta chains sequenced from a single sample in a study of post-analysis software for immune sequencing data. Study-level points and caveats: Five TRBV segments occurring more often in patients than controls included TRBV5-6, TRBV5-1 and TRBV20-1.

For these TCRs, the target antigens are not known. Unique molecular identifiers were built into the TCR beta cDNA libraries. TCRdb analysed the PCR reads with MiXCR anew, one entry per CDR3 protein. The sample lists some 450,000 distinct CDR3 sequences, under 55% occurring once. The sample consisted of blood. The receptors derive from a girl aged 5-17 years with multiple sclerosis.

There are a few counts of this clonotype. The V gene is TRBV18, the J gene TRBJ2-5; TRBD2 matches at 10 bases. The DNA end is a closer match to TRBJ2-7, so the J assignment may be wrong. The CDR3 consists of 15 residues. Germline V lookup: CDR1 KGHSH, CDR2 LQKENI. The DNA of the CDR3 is TGTGCCAGCTCACCATCGCTAGCGGGAGATGTCGAGCAGTACTTC. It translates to CASSPSLAGDVEQYF.

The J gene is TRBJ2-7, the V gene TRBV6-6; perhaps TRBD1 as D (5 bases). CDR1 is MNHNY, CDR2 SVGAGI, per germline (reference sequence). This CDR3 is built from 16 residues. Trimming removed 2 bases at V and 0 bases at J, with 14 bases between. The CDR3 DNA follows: TGTGCCAGCAGTTACATACTCAGGGCAAGCTCCTACGAGCAGTACTTC. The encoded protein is CASSYILRASSYEQYF.

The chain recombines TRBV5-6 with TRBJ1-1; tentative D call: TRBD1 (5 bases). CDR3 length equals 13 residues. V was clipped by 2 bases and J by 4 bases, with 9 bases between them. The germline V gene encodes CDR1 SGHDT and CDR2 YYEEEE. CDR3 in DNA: TGTGCCAGCAGCTTATACGGGGGCACTGAAGCTTTCTTT. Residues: CASSLYGGTEAFF.

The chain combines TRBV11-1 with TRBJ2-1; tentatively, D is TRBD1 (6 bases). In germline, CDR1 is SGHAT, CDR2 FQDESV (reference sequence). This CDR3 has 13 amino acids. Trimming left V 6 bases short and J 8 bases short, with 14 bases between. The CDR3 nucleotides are TGTGCCAGCAGAGACAGGAGACGATATGAGCAGTTCTTC. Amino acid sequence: CASRDRRRYEQFF. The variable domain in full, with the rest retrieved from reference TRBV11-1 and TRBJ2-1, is EAEVAQSPRYKITEKSQAVAFWCDPISGHATLYWYRQILGQGPELLVQFQDESVVDDSQLPKDRFSAERLKGVDSTLKIQPAELGDSAMYLCASRDRRRYEQFFGPGTRLTVL.

The chain's CDR3 is CASSVRINYGYTF. The CDR3 bases are TGTGCCAGCAGTGTACGGATTAACTATGGCTACACCTTC. J is TRBJ1-2 and V is TRBV6-6; D uncertain. This CDR3 comprises 13 residues. Trimming removed 5 bases at V and 1 base at J, with 8 bases between. The germline CDR1 and CDR2 sequences are MNHNY and SVGAGI (reference sequence).

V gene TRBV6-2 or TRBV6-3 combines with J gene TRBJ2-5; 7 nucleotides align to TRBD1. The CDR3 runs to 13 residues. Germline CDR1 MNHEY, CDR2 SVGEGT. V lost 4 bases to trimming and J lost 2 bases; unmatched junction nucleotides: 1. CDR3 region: CASSWTGQETQYF. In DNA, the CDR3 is TGTGCCAGCAGTTGGACAGGACAAGAGACCCAGTACTTC.